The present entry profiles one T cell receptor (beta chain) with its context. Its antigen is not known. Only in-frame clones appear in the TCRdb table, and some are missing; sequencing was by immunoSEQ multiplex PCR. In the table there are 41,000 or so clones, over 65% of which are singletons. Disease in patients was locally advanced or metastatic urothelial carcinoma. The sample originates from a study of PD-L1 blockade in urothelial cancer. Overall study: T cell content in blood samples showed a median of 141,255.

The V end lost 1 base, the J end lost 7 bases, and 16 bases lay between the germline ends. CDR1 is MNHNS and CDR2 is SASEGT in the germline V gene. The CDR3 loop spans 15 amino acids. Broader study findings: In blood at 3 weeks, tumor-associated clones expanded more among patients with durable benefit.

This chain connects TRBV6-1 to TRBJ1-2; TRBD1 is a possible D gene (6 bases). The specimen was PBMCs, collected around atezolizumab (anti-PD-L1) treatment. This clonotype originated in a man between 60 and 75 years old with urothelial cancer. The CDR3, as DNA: TGTGCCAGCAGTGAAGGGTCCAGGGGTAGGGGTGGCTACACCTTC. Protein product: CASSEGSRGRGGYTF.